The clone carrying this T cell receptor beta chain was observed a handful of times. This CDR3 has 13 residues. Germline V gives CDR1 SGHRS, CDR2 YFSETQ. V was trimmed by 4 bases and J by 9 bases, leaving 14 bases between them. Each CDR3 protein is one row after TCRdb ran MiXCR on the 5' RACE reads. The sample includes roughly 350,000 distinct CDR3 sequences, around 9% of them seen just once. The sample belongs to a study of identical twins. The source material was naive T cells sorted from blood. The gene calls are TRBV5-1 and TRBJ2-1, with a tentative D call TRBD2 (6 bases). The origin of this receptor is a woman aged 45-60 years in good health. Here the CDR3 DNA reads TGCGCCAGCAGCCGCGGTGGGGGGAGTGAGCAGTTCTTC. It codes for CASSRGGGSEQFF.